This TCR beta chain originates from a study of T cells after somatic rescue of genetic block. V lost 5 bases and J 3 bases, leaving 16 bases between the germline ends. CDR3 length: 15 amino acids. The germline V gene has CDR1 SEHNR and CDR2 FQNEAQ (reference sequence). Repertoires were generated with immunoSEQ multiplex PCR, while TCRdb's copy carries only in-frame clones and drops some. Here the sample spans tens of thousands of clones, roughly 93% being singletons. The chain carries TRBV7-9 and TRBJ2-5; tentatively, D is TRBD1 or TRBD2 (5 bases each). The receptor was derived from a man aged 25-45 years. The sequencing input was peripheral blood mononuclear cells (PBMCs). CDR3 DNA: TGTGCCAGCAGCCCAACAGTGGGGGTAGAAGAGACCCAGTACTTC. Protein: CASSPTVGVEETQYF.